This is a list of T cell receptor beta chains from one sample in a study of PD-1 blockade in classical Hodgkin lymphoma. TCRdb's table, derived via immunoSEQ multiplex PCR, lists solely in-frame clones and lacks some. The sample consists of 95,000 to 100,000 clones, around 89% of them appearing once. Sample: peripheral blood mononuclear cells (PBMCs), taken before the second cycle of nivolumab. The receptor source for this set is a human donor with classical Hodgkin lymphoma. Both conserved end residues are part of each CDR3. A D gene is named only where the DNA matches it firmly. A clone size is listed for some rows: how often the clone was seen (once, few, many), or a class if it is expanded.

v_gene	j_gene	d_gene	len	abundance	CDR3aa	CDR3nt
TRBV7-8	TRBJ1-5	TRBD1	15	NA	CASSSRQGRNQPQHF	TGTGCCAGCAGCTCCCGACAGGGACGCAATCAGCCCCAGCATTTT
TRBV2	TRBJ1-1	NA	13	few	CASSSGTVTEAFF	TGTGCCAGCAGTAGCGGGACGGTCACTGAAGCTTTCTTT
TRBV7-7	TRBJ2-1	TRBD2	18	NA	CASSLAPLTSGGPNEQFF	TGTGCCAGCAGCTTAGCGCCCCTAACTAGCGGGGGGCCCAATGAGCAGTTCTTC
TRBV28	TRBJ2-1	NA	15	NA	CASSEDASGYNEQFF	TGTGCCAGCAGCGAGGACGCCTCGGGCTACAATGAGCAGTTCTTC
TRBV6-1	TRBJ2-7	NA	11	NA	CASSESGEQYF	TGTGCCAGCAGTGAATCAGGCGAGCAGTACTTC
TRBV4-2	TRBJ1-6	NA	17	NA	CASSQDTVSSYNSPLHF	TGTGCCAGCAGCCAAGATACGGTGAGCTCCTATAATTCACCCCTCCACTTT
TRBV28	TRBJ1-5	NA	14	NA	CASTIQGGNQPQHF	TGTGCCAGCACGATACAGGGCGGCAATCAGCCCCAGCATTTT
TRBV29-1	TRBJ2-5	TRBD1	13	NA	CSGRTGPGETQYF	TGCAGCGGGAGGACAGGACCAGGGGAGACCCAGTACTTC
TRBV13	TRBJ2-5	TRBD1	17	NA	CASSRVWSQGAWETQYF	TGTGCCAGCAGCCGGGTATGGTCACAGGGGGCTTGGGAGACCCAGTACTTC
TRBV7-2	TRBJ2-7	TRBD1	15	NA	CASSSGTGVAYEQYF	TGTGCCAGCAGCTCCGGGACAGGGGTAGCCTACGAGCAGTACTTC
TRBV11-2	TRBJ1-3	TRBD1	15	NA	CASSRDRTSGNTIYF	TGTGCCAGCAGTCGGGACAGGACCTCTGGAAACACCATATATTTT
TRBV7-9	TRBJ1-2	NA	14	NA	CASSLGGSDYGYTF	TGTGCCAGCAGCTTAGGTGGGTCCGACTATGGCTACACCTTC
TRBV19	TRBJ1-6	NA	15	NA	CASRMQAGLNSPLHF	TGTGCCAGCCGGATGCAGGCCGGCCTTAATTCACCCCTCCACTTT
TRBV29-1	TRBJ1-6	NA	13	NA	CSVGWSENSPLHF	TGCAGCGTTGGTTGGTCCGAGAATTCACCCCTCCACTTT
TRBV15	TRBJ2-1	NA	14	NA	CATSRVEESDEQFF	TGTGCCACCAGCAGAGTAGAGGAGTCCGATGAGCAGTTCTTC
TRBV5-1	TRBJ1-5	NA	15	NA	CASSLRTISNQPQHF	TGCGCCAGCAGCCTCCGGACAATTAGCAATCAGCCCCAGCATTTT
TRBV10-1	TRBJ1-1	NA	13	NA	CASSTMKGTEAFF	TGCGCCAGCAGTACCATGAAAGGCACTGAAGCTTTCTTT
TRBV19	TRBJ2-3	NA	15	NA	CASSITGTREDTQYF	TGTGCCAGTAGTATAACAGGGACCCGAGAAGATACGCAGTATTTT
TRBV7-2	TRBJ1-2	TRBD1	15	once	CASSHDRGGNYGYTF	TGTGCCAGCAGCCATGACAGGGGCGGCAACTATGGCTACACCTTC
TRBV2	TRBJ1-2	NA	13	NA	CASSEDDPYGYTF	TGTGCCAGCAGTGAAGATGACCCCTATGGCTACACCTTC
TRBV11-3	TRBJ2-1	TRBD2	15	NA	CASSLGLAGGYEQFF	TGTGCCAGCAGCCTCGGACTAGCGGGGGGCTATGAGCAGTTCTTC
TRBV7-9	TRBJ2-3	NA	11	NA	CASSHQDTQYF	TGTGCCAGCAGCCACCAAGATACGCAGTATTTT
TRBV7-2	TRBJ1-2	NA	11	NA	CASSFSYGYTF	TGTGCCAGCAGCTTCAGTTATGGCTACACCTTC
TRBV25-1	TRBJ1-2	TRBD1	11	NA	CASTGGWGYTF	TGTGCCAGCACAGGGGGATGGGGCTACACCTTC
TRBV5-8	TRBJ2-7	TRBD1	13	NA	CASSLQGAYEQYF	TGTGCCAGCAGCTTGCAGGGGGCGTACGAGCAGTACTTC
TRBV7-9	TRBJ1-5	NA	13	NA	CASSAPGNQPQHF	TGTGCCAGCAGCGCACCGGGGAATCAGCCCCAGCATTTT
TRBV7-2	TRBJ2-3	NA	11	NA	CASSFLDTQYF	TGTGCCAGCAGCTTCTTAGATACGCAGTATTTT
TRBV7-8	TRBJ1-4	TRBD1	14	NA	CASSRRQGAEKLFF	TGTGCCAGCAGCCGTAGACAGGGGGCTGAAAAACTGTTTTTT
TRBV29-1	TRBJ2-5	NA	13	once	CSTEGGPGETQYF	TGCAGCACCGAGGGGGGCCCAGGAGAGACCCAGTACTTC
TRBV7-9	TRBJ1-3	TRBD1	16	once	CASSLVPGGSGNTIYF	TGTGCCAGCAGCTTAGTGCCAGGGGGCTCTGGAAACACCATATATTTT
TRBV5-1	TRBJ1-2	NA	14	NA	CASSLGGENYGYTF	TGCGCCAGCAGCTTGGGTGGGGAGAACTATGGCTACACCTTC
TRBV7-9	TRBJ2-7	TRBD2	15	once	CASSGPSGGTHEQYF	TGTGCCAGCAGCGGCCCTAGCGGGGGTACTCACGAGCAGTACTTC
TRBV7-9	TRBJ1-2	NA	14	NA	CASCKSGEGYGYTF	TGTGCCAGCTGTAAATCAGGGGAGGGCTATGGCTACACCTTC
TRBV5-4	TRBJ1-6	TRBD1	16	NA	CASSQQGRWSNSPLHF	TGTGCCAGCAGCCAACAGGGGCGATGGAGTAATTCACCCCTCCACTTT
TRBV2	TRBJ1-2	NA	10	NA	CASSRAMYTF	TGTGCCAGCAGTCGTGCGATGTACACCTTC
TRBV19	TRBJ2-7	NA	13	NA	CASSISPNYEQYF	TGTGCCAGTAGTATATCCCCTAACTACGAGCAGTACTTC
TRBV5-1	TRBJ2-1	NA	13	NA	CASRQDSYNEQFF	TGCGCCAGCAGGCAGGACTCCTACAATGAGCAGTTCTTC
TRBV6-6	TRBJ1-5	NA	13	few	CASTAIEDQPQHF	TGTGCCAGCACCGCAATTGAGGATCAGCCCCAGCATTTT
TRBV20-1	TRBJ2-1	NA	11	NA	CSASFRDEQFF	TGCAGTGCTAGCTTCCGGGATGAGCAGTTCTTC
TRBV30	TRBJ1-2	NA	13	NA	CAWSVGGWDGYTF	TGTGCCTGGAGTGTAGGGGGATGGGATGGCTACACCTTC
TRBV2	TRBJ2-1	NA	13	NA	CASSETGYNEQFF	TGTGCCAGCAGCGAGACAGGCTACAATGAGCAGTTCTTC
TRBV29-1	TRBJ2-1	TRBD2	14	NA	CSVNELAGKNEQFF	TGCAGCGTTAATGAACTAGCGGGGAAAAATGAGCAGTTCTTC
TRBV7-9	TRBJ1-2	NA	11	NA	CASSLNDGYTF	TGTGCCAGCAGCTTAAACGATGGCTACACCTTC
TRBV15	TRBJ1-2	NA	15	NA	CATSPLPQSNYGYTF	TGTGCCACCAGCCCTTTACCCCAGTCTAACTATGGCTACACCTTC
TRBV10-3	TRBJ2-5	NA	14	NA	CAISEMGDSRAQYF	TGTGCCATCAGTGAGATGGGGGATTCCCGGGCCCAGTACTTC
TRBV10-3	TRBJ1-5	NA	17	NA	CAISGPRAGNSNQPQHF	TGTGCCATCAGTGGTCCCCGGGCAGGGAATAGCAATCAGCCCCAGCATTTT
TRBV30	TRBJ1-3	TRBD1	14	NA	CAWGQGELGGTIYF	TGTGCCTGGGGACAGGGTGAGCTCGGTGGAACCATATATTTT
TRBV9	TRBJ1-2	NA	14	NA	CASSSTLQGTGYTF	TGTGCCAGCAGCTCGACCTTACAGGGAACTGGCTACACCTTC
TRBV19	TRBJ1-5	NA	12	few	CASSISNQPQHF	TGTGCCAGTAGTATTAGCAATCAGCCCCAGCATTTT
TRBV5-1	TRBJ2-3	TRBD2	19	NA	CASSSQGLAGATSTDTQYF	TGCGCCAGCAGCTCTCAAGGACTAGCGGGCGCTACTAGCACAGATACGCAGTATTTT
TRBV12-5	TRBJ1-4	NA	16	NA	CASGLVLGASYEKLFF	TGTGCTAGTGGTTTGGTACTGGGCGCTAGCTATGAAAAACTGTTTTTT